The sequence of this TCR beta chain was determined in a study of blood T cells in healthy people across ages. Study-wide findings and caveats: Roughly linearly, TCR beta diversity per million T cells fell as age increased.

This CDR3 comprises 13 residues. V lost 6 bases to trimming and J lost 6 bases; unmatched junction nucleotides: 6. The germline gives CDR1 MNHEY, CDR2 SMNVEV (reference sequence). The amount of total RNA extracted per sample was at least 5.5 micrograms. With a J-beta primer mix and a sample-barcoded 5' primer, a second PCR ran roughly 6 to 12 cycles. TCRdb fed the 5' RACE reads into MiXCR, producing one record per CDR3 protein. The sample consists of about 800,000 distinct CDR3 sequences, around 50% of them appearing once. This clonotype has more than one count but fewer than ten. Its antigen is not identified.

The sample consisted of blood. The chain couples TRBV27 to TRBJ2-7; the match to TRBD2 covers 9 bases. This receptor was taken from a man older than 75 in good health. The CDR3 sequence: CASSRTSVPEQYF. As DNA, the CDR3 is TGTGCCAGCAGCCGGACTAGCGTCCCCGAGCAGTACTTC.